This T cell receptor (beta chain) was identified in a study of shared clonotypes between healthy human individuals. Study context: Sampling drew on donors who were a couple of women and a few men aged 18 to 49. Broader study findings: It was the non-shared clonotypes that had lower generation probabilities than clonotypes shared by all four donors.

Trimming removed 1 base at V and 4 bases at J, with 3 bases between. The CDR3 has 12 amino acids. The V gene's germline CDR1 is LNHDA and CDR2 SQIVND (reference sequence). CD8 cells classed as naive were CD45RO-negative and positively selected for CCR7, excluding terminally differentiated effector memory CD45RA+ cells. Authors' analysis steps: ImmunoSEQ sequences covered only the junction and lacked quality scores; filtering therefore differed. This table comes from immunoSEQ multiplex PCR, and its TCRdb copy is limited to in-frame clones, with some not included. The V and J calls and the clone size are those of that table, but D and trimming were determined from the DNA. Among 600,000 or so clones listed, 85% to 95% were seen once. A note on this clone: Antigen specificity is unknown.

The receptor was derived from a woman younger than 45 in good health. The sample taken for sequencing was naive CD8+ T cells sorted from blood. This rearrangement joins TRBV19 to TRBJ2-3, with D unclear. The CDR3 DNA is TGTGCCAGTAGTATAGTTGCAGATACGCAGTATTTT. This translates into CASSIVADTQYF.